This T cell receptor (beta chain) was observed in a study of early T cells in non-severe SARS-CoV-2 infection. The wider study: Chains stayed unpaired after sequencing of bulk RNA from unsorted whole blood.

Study findings and constraints: Clonotype matching in VDJdb favored anti-spike CD8 responses and did not capture private and CD4 specificities.

The CDR3 is 17 amino acids. J was trimmed by 5 bases and V by 5 bases; bases with no gene match: 8. CDR1 and CDR2 from the germline V gene are SGHNT and YENEEA. Unique molecular identifiers tagged individual cDNA molecules. Each CDR3 protein is one row after TCRdb ran MiXCR on the 5' RACE reads. The sample yields approximately 52,000 distinct CDR3 sequences, roughly 8% seen once. This clonotype was detected many times. Its specificity is unknown. This receptor was obtained from an adult who was a healthcare worker with PCR-confirmed SARS-CoV-2 infection or an uninfected control (not recorded which). Sample: whole blood. The chain carries TRBV11-3 and TRBJ2-4, with 14 positions matching TRBD2. DNA of the CDR3: TGTGCCAGCAGCCCAGCCCCGGGACTAGCGGGGGAAAACATTCAGTACTTC. It encodes CASSPAPGLAGENIQYF.